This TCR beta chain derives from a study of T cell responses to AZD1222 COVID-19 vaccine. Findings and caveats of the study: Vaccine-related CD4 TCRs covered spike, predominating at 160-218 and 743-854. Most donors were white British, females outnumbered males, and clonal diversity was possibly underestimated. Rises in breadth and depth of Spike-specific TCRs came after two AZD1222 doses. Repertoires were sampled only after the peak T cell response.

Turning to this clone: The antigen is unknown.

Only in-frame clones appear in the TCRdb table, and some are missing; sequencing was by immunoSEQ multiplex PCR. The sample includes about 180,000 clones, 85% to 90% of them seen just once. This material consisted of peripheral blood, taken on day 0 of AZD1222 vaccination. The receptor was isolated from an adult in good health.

DNA of the CDR3: TGCGCCAGCAGCCAAGACGCAGGGGAGTCCTCACCCCTCCACTTT. It encodes CASSQDAGESSPLHF. The V gene is TRBV4-3, the J gene TRBJ1-6, with a tentative D call TRBD1 (6 bases). The V gene's germline CDR1 is LGHNA and CDR2 YSLEER. The CDR3 spans 15 residues. The V gene lost 0 bases and the J gene lost 10 bases, with 13 bases spanning the gap.